A selection of T cell receptor beta chains follows, all from one sample in a study of response to subunit inactivated influenza vaccine. TCRdb itself ran the RT-PCR reads through MiXCR, one entry per CDR3 protein. The sample records 550,000 to 800,000 distinct CDR3 sequences, about 14% being singletons. Sequencing used PBMCs from blood, obtained roughly 15 days before vaccination. The receptors originated from a middle-aged man who received an inactivated influenza vaccine. The CDR3 runs from the conserved cysteine through the conserved F or W. Fields, in order: V gene, J gene, clone size, D gene, CDR3 protein, CDR3 DNA. The D gene is left open where the match is weak. Expanded clones get a size class; other rows say once, few or many, or leave the size out.

TRBV7-3,TRBJ2-2,-,TRBD2,CASSLRSPATSGNTGELFF,TGTGCCAGCAGCTTAAGGTCCCCCGCTACTAGCGGGAACACCGGGGAGCTGTTTTTT
TRBV12-3/TRBV12-4,TRBJ2-2,few,TRBD2,CASSGHPGLGDTGELFF,TGTGCCAGCAGTGGCCACCCGGGACTAGGGGACACCGGGGAGCTGTTTTTT
TRBV25-1,TRBJ1-1,-,-,CASSNRAGHTEAFF,TGTGCCAGCAGTAACAGGGCCGGTCACACTGAAGCTTTCTTT
TRBV18,TRBJ2-7,-,-,CASSRASGTSSYEQYF,TGTGCCAGCTCACGAGCCTCCGGGACATCCTCCTACGAGCAGTACTTC
TRBV6-5,TRBJ2-3,few,TRBD2,CASSYTLSSGGTDTQYF,TGTGCCAGCAGTTACACGCTCTCTAGCGGGGGCACAGATACGCAGTATTTT
TRBV4-1,TRBJ1-5,-,TRBD1,CASLGTGGTGNQPQHF,TGCGCCAGCTTGGGGACAGGGGGCACCGGCAATCAGCCCCAGCATTTT
TRBV4-2,TRBJ1-2,few,-,CASSQDKADYGYTF,TGTGCCAGCAGCCAAGATAAGGCTGACTATGGCTACACCTTC
TRBV28,TRBJ2-1,few,TRBD2,CASNPRGGMGLASYNEQFF,TGTGCCAGCAACCCGAGGGGAGGGATGGGACTAGCCTCCTACAATGAGCAGTTCTTC
TRBV2,TRBJ2-2,few,TRBD2,CASSVGSGRVPGELFF,TGTGCCAGCAGTGTTGGAAGCGGGAGGGTGCCCGGGGAGCTGTTTTTT
TRBV7-2,TRBJ1-5,-,-,CASSLGPAGGQPQHF,TGTGCCAGCAGCTTAGGGCCAGCGGGTGGTCAGCCCCAGCATTTT
TRBV18,TRBJ2-7,-,TRBD2,CASSPFLSSGRVYEQYF,TGTGCCAGCTCACCATTTCTCTCTAGCGGGAGAGTATACGAGCAGTACTTC
TRBV7-8,TRBJ2-3,-,TRBD2,CASSPAPSGHSDTQYF,TGTGCCAGCAGCCCCGCACCTAGCGGGCACTCAGATACGCAGTATTTT
TRBV19,TRBJ1-4,-,TRBD1,CATNHPAGTGNEKLFF,TGTGCCACAAACCACCCTGCCGGGACAGGGAATGAAAAACTGTTTTTT
TRBV7-9,TRBJ2-5,-,TRBD1,CASSLQGAGETQYF,TGTGCCAGCAGCTTACAGGGGGCGGGAGAGACCCAGTACTTC
TRBV7-9,TRBJ2-3,few,-,CASSSTVGGDTQYF,TGTGCCAGCAGCTCAACCGTAGGGGGAGATACGCAGTATTTT
TRBV29-1,TRBJ1-3,few,-,CSVLSRSTIYF,TGCAGCGTTCTAAGTAGATCCACCATATATTTT
TRBV3-1,TRBJ2-7,-,-,CASSQEFAGHHSYEQYF,TGTGCCAGCAGCCAAGAGTTTGCAGGACACCACTCCTACGAGCAGTACTTC
TRBV7-9,TRBJ1-3,-,-,CASSQGGGNTIYF,TGTGCCAGCAGCCAAGGAGGGGGAAACACCATATATTTT
TRBV20-1,TRBJ2-6,-,-,CSARDLQQGAGANVLTF,TGCAGTGCTAGAGACCTTCAACAGGGTGCTGGGGCCAACGTCCTGACTTTC
TRBV12-3/TRBV12-4,TRBJ2-5,few,-,CASSSTTGSQYF,TGTGCCAGCAGTTCGACGACCGGGTCCCAGTACTTC